This T cell receptor beta chain was captured by sequencing in a study of blood T cell repertoires in COVID-19. The CDR3 consists of 15 residues. Germline V gene lookup returns CDR1 MNHEY and CDR2 SMNVEV (reference sequence). The junction had 7 bases not matched to a gene; V was cut back by 6 bases and J by 7 bases. This table comes from immunoSEQ multiplex PCR, and its TCRdb copy is limited to in-frame clones, with some not included. The sample yields about 98,000 clones, less than 85% seen once. This chain links TRBV27 with TRBJ1-5; the match to TRBD1 covers 12 bases. Sample: peripheral blood. The TCR originated in a man between 65 and 85 years old with active or convalescent COVID-19. The CDR3 coding sequence is TGTGCCAGCAGAAGGGGGACAGGGGGCCGACAGCCCCAGCATTTT. Translating gives CASRRGTGGRQPQHF.